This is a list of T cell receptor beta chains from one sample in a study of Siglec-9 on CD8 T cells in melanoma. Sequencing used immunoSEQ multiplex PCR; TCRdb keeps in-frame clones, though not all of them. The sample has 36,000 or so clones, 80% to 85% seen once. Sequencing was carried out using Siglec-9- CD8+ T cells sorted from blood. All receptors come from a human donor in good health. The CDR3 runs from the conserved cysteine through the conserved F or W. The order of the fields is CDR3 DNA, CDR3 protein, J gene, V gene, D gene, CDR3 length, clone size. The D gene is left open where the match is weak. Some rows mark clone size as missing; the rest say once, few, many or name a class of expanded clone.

CDR3nt: TGTGCCAGCAGACCCCCGGGACAGGGGACGAACACTGAAGCTTTCTTT; CDR3aa: CASRPPGQGTNTEAFF; j_gene: TRBJ1-1; v_gene: TRBV28; d_gene: TRBD1; len: 16; abundance: NA
CDR3nt: TGTGCCAGCAGTGACTTTTCAGGGCGTCAGCCCCAGCATTTT; CDR3aa: CASSDFSGRQPQHF; j_gene: TRBJ1-5; v_gene: TRBV6-4; d_gene: NA; len: 14; abundance: NA
CDR3nt: TGTGCCAGCAGCTTGGGGCAGGGGGACACTGAAGCTTTCTTT; CDR3aa: CASSLGQGDTEAFF; j_gene: TRBJ1-1; v_gene: TRBV7-9; d_gene: TRBD1; len: 14; abundance: NA
CDR3nt: TGTGCCAGCAGCTTAGACACTGGGGACACTGAAGCTTTCTTT; CDR3aa: CASSLDTGDTEAFF; j_gene: TRBJ1-1; v_gene: TRBV5-8; d_gene: NA; len: 14; abundance: NA
CDR3nt: TGTGCCAGTAGTATTATGGGGGGGCAGGACGAGCAGTACTTC; CDR3aa: CASSIMGGQDEQYF; j_gene: TRBJ2-7; v_gene: TRBV19; d_gene: NA; len: 14; abundance: NA
CDR3nt: TGTGCCAGCTCTCCATGGCGGGGTATGGCCAAAAACATTCAGTACTTC; CDR3aa: CASSPWRGMAKNIQYF; j_gene: TRBJ2-4; v_gene: TRBV7-9; d_gene: NA; len: 16; abundance: NA
CDR3nt: TGTGCCAGTTCCTCCTACGAGCAGTACTTC; CDR3aa: CASSSYEQYF; j_gene: TRBJ2-7; v_gene: TRBV11-3; d_gene: NA; len: 10; abundance: once
CDR3nt: TGTGCCAGCAGCTCGGGGACTAGCGGGGAGGAGACCCAGTACTTC; CDR3aa: CASSSGTSGEETQYF; j_gene: TRBJ2-5; v_gene: TRBV11-2; d_gene: TRBD2; len: 15; abundance: NA
CDR3nt: TGCGCCAGCAGCCTAGGGACAGGGGTTAACACTGAAGCTTTCTTT; CDR3aa: CASSLGTGVNTEAFF; j_gene: TRBJ1-1; v_gene: TRBV5-1; d_gene: TRBD1; len: 15; abundance: few
CDR3nt: TGTGCCAGCAGTTTAGAAGCCAACTACGAGCAGTACTTC; CDR3aa: CASSLEANYEQYF; j_gene: TRBJ2-7; v_gene: TRBV27; d_gene: NA; len: 13; abundance: NA
CDR3nt: TGTGCCAGCAGCGGAAGACAGGAAGAGAATGAGCAGTTCTTC; CDR3aa: CASSGRQEENEQFF; j_gene: TRBJ2-1; v_gene: TRBV9; d_gene: NA; len: 14; abundance: NA
CDR3nt: TGTGCCAGCAGTGAAGCTCTTCATCCTGAGACAGGGCACACCGGGGAGCTGTTTTTT; CDR3aa: CASSEALHPETGHTGELFF; j_gene: TRBJ2-2; v_gene: TRBV6-1; d_gene: TRBD1; len: 19; abundance: NA
CDR3nt: TGTGCCAGCAGTGTCCTTCCTTCCTACAATGAGCAGTTCTTC; CDR3aa: CASSVLPSYNEQFF; j_gene: TRBJ2-1; v_gene: TRBV27; d_gene: NA; len: 14; abundance: NA
CDR3nt: TGTGCCAGCAGTGACAGGTACGGGAGCAATCAGCCCCAGCATTTT; CDR3aa: CASSDRYGSNQPQHF; j_gene: TRBJ1-5; v_gene: TRBV2; d_gene: NA; len: 15; abundance: few
CDR3nt: TGCGCCAGCAGCCAAGGGAATTCACCCCTCCACTTT; CDR3aa: CASSQGNSPLHF; j_gene: TRBJ1-6; v_gene: TRBV4-1; d_gene: NA; len: 12; abundance: few
CDR3nt: TGTGCCAGTAGTATCCGGGACAGGGAACATGCAACTAATGAAAAACTGTTTTTT; CDR3aa: CASSIRDREHATNEKLFF; j_gene: TRBJ1-4; v_gene: TRBV19; d_gene: TRBD1; len: 18; abundance: NA
CDR3nt: TGTGCCAGCAGTGACATCGCTAGCGGAAGCACAGATACGCAGTATTTT; CDR3aa: CASSDIASGSTDTQYF; j_gene: TRBJ2-3; v_gene: TRBV6-4; d_gene: TRBD2; len: 16; abundance: few
CDR3nt: TGTGCCAGCAGCCCAGGGACAGGGGAGAAAGCTTTCTTT; CDR3aa: CASSPGTGEKAFF; j_gene: TRBJ1-1; v_gene: TRBV13; d_gene: TRBD1; len: 13; abundance: few
CDR3nt: TGTGCCAGCAGTGGAGCGGCTGGGGCCAACGTCCTGACTTTC; CDR3aa: CASSGAAGANVLTF; j_gene: TRBJ2-6; v_gene: TRBV6-4; d_gene: NA; len: 14; abundance: NA
CDR3nt: TGTGGTTCATCAGGGCTAGGCGACGAGCAGTACTTC; CDR3aa: CGSSGLGDEQYF; j_gene: TRBJ2-7; v_gene: TRBV28; d_gene: NA; len: 12; abundance: NA
CDR3nt: TGTGCCAGCAGCTTGGGACAAGGGGGAATTGTCATTCAGTACTTC; CDR3aa: CASSLGQGGIVIQYF; j_gene: TRBJ2-4; v_gene: TRBV5-8; d_gene: NA; len: 15; abundance: NA
CDR3nt: TGCGCCAGCAGCAGCCTAGGACAGGGGGCAATAGATACGCAGTATTTT; CDR3aa: CASSSLGQGAIDTQYF; j_gene: TRBJ2-3; v_gene: TRBV5-1; d_gene: TRBD1; len: 16; abundance: NA
CDR3nt: TGCGCCAGCAGCCAAGGATTCAATGAGCAGTTCTTC; CDR3aa: CASSQGFNEQFF; j_gene: TRBJ2-1; v_gene: TRBV4-1; d_gene: NA; len: 12; abundance: NA
CDR3nt: TGCGCCAGCTCCCGCACAGGGAGCTACGAGCAGTACTTC; CDR3aa: CASSRTGSYEQYF; j_gene: TRBJ2-7; v_gene: TRBV23-1; d_gene: NA; len: 13; abundance: NA
CDR3nt: TGTGCCAGCAGTTCCGGGCAGGGTTGGCGATCCCAGTACTTC; CDR3aa: CASSSGQGWRSQYF; j_gene: TRBJ2-7; v_gene: TRBV28; d_gene: NA; len: 14; abundance: NA
CDR3nt: TGTGCCAGCAGTGAACGACAGGAGAACACTGAAGCTTTCTTT; CDR3aa: CASSERQENTEAFF; j_gene: TRBJ1-1; v_gene: TRBV6-1; d_gene: NA; len: 14; abundance: few
CDR3nt: TGTGCCAGCAGTGAAGCGGAGGTAATTCGGACTGAAGCTTTCTTT; CDR3aa: CASSEAEVIRTEAFF; j_gene: TRBJ1-1; v_gene: TRBV2; d_gene: NA; len: 15; abundance: few